The rows below give T cell receptor beta chains drawn from one sample of a study of T cells in Graves' hyperthyroidism and ophthalmopathy. TCRdb called the multiplex PCR reads again in MiXCR, with one record for every CDR3 protein. The sample lists some 500,000 distinct CDR3 sequences, approximately 16% occurring once. Sequenced input: blood. The origin of the receptors is a woman aged 30 to 39 with Graves' ophthalmopathy. Each CDR3 is given with its conserved first and last residue. The D gene is left open where the match is weak. A clone size is listed for some rows: how often the clone was seen (once, few, many), or a class if it is expanded.

V gene	D gene	J gene	clone size	CDR3 DNA	CDR3 protein
TRBV20-1	TRBD2	TRBJ2-1	few	TGCAGTGCTAGAGTTTTTATAGCGGGAGCGTACAATGAGCAGTTCTTC	CSARVFIAGAYNEQFF
TRBV19	.	TRBJ2-1	once	TGTGCCAGTAGTAACCTTGGGAATGAGCAGTTCTTC	CASSNLGNEQFF
TRBV28	TRBD1	TRBJ1-2	.	TGTGCCAGCAGTTTATCCTGGACAGGGGAAGGGTATGGCTACACCTTC	CASSLSWTGEGYGYTF
TRBV7-9	.	TRBJ2-3	many	TGTGCCAGCAGCTTAGCGGTGGGAGATACGCAGTATTTT	CASSLAVGDTQYF
TRBV14	.	TRBJ2-1	many	TGTGCCAGCAGCCGGGGGTCGAGCAATGAGCAGTTCTTC	CASSRGSSNEQFF
TRBV20-1	.	TRBJ2-5	few	TGCAGTGCTAGTGTGGGAGCAGGAGAGACCCAGTACTTC	CSASVGAGETQYF
TRBV6-1	.	TRBJ2-1	.	TGTGCAGGCCGGCGGCAGTTCTTC	CAGRRQFF
TRBV2	.	TRBJ2-7	many	TGTGCCAGCGTTCGGGTGGGGGAAAGAACCGAGCAGTACTTC	CASVRVGERTEQYF
TRBV20-1	.	TRBJ2-1	many	TGCAGTGCCAACTCAAACAACAATGAGCAGTTCTTC	CSANSNNNEQFF
TRBV10-3	TRBD2	TRBJ2-1	few	TGTGCCATCAGTGACCCCGGGGGGGCAATTGAGCAGTTCTTC	CAISDPGGAIEQFF
TRBV29-1	TRBD1	TRBJ2-5	few	TGCAGCATAGGACAGGGTGAGACCCAGTACTTC	CSIGQGETQYF
TRBV29-1	TRBD2	TRBJ2-1	many	TGCAGCGTGTTGGGACTACCACAATCCTACAATGAGCAGTTCTTC	CSVLGLPQSYNEQFF
TRBV20-1	TRBD1	TRBJ2-7	.	TGCAGTGCTGAGGGGGACAGGGGGCAGTTGGGATACTACGAGCAGTACTTC	CSAEGDRGQLGYYEQYF
TRBV11-3	TRBD2	TRBJ2-1	many	TGTGCCAGCAGCTCCCCGGGACTAGCGGCCCCAAATGAGCAGTTCTTC	CASSSPGLAAPNEQFF
TRBV6-1	.	TRBJ1-4	.	TGTGCCAGCCGCCGAGATGCAACTAATGAAAAACTGTTTTTT	CASRRDATNEKLFF
TRBV11-2	.	TRBJ1-2	many	TGTGCCAGCAGCTTAGGGGGGGCAGGTGGCTACACCTTC	CASSLGGAGGYTF
TRBV29-1	.	TRBJ1-5	.	TGCAGCGTTGAAGATAAAGGTTCCGGTCAGCCCCAGCATTTT	CSVEDKGSGQPQHF
TRBV7-9	.	TRBJ2-5	.	TGTGCCAGCAGCTCTCGGGCGGAGCGGAAAGAGACCCAGTACTTC	CASSSRAERKETQYF
TRBV7-9	.	TRBJ2-7	many	TGTGCCAGCAGTTTTCCCGGACGATATGGAGAGGAGCAGTACTTC	CASSFPGRYGEEQYF
TRBV4-1	.	TRBJ2-1	many	TGCGCCAGCAGCCAAGGCCTAGGTAGCCCTCGGGATGAGCAGTTCTTC	CASSQGLGSPRDEQFF
TRBV7-2	TRBD2	TRBJ2-1	many	TGTGCCAGCAGCCTCCGACTAGCGGGTTATGAGCAGTTCTTC	CASSLRLAGYEQFF
TRBV7-2	.	TRBJ2-1	many	TGTGCCAGCAGCTTATACGCAGGGACCCACCGGAGGGACAATGAGCAGTTCTTC	CASSLYAGTHRRDNEQFF
TRBV20-1	.	TRBJ2-6	many	TGCAGTCCACAAGTCTCTGGGGCCAACGTCCTGACTTTC	CSPQVSGANVLTF
TRBV18	.	TRBJ2-1	.	TGTGCCAGCTCACCACCTCCCCAGGGGCCAAGGATCTTC	CASSPPPQGPRIF
TRBV29-1	.	TRBJ2-1	once	TGCAGCGTTGGGGCCGAGCGTAATTTGGATGAGCAGTTCTTC	CSVGAERNLDEQFF
TRBV19	.	TRBJ2-7	.	TGTGCCAGTAGTATAGCTTCAGGGGAATACGAGCAGTACTTC	CASSIASGEYEQYF
TRBV6-1	.	TRBJ1-2	many	TGTGCCAGCAGCCCCCCTTTGACAGTTGAGGATGGCTACACCTTC	CASSPPLTVEDGYTF
TRBV7-8	.	TRBJ1-2	few	TGTGCCAGCAGCTTAGAAGCAGGGGACTATGGCTACACCTTC	CASSLEAGDYGYTF
TRBV12-3/TRBV12-4	.	TRBJ2-3	.	TGTGCCAGCTCGCAAGGGAACACAGATACGCAGTATTTT	CASSQGNTDTQYF
TRBV7-8	.	TRBJ2-2	many	TGTGCCAGCAGCTTAGCTGGCTACACCGGGGAGCTGTTTTTT	CASSLAGYTGELFF
TRBV19	TRBD1	TRBJ2-2	many	TGTGCCAGTAGTATAAACGCCGGGACAGGGCGCACCGGGGAGCTGTTTTTT	CASSINAGTGRTGELFF
TRBV6-1	TRBD2	TRBJ2-3	many	TGTGCCAGCAGTTCATACCGGGACTACCTCACAGATACGCAGTATTTT	CASSSYRDYLTDTQYF
TRBV12-3/TRBV12-4	.	TRBJ2-1	few	TGTGCCAGCAGCGTAGCCAATTTAGGCAATGAGCAGTTCTTC	CASSVANLGNEQFF
TRBV7-6	.	TRBJ1-3	.	TGTGCCAGCACCTACCAGAGGCACTCTGGAAACACCATATATTTT	CASTYQRHSGNTIYF